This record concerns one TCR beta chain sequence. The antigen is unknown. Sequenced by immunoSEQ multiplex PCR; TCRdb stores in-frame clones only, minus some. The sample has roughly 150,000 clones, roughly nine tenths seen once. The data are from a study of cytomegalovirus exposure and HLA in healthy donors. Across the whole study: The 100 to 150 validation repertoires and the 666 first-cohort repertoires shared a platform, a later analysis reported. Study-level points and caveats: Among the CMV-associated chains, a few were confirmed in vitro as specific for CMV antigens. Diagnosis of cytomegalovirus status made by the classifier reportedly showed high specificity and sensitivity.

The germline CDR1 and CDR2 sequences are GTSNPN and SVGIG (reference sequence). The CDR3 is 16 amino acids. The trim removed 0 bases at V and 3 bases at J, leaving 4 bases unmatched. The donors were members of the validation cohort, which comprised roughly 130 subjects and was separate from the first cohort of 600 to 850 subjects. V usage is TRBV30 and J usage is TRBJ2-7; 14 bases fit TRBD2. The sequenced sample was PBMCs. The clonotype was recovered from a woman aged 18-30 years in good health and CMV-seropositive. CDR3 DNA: TGTGCCTGGAGTGTAAAGGGACTAGCGGGAGTCTACGAGCAGTACTTC. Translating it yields CAWSVKGLAGVYEQYF.